The entry that follows covers one T cell receptor (beta chain) sequence. The antigen is not known. TCRdb reprocessed the 5' RACE reads and keeps a single row for each CDR3 protein, giving no DNA. This sample lists about 380,000 distinct CDR3 sequences; its ten largest clones have roughly 2.6%. This specimen comes from a study of monozygotic twins with inflammatory bowel disease. Study-level findings and limits: The inverse Simpson measure of TCRbeta diversity was lower in IBD patients than in healthy co-twins.

The germline V gene encodes CDR1 LGHNA and CDR2 YSLEER. The length of the CDR3 is 17 residues. The source material was blood. The chain uses TRBV4-3 and TRBJ1-2; absent DNA, TCRdb's TRBD1 call cannot be checked. This TCR was recovered from a human donor with ulcerative colitis or Crohn's disease, or a healthy co-twin of an affected twin (not recorded which). This chain's CDR3 is CASSQEGSGDRSYGYTF.